One sample yielded the 21 T cell receptor beta chains listed below, sequenced in a study of blood T cells in healthy people across ages (dated by TCRdb to the mid-2010s). Libraries were built with 5' RACE. The run used an Illumina HiSeq 2500. A second roughly 6 to 11 cycle PCR used a sample-barcoded 5' primer and a J-beta primer mix. TCRdb itself trimmed the public reads at Q25 with fastp, ran MiXCR and retained productive beta chains. Entries are consolidated by CDR3 protein sequence, retaining the most common genes and DNA. For this sample the table gives approximately 1,100,000 distinct CDR3 sequences, of which 40% to 50% were detected only once. Of the sample, approximately 17% falls within the top ten clones. Input material: blood. These receptors all stem from a woman aged 55-69 years in good health.

This clonotype has more than one count but fewer than ten. The rearrangement links TRBV6-1 to TRBJ2-7; TRBD1 agrees at 8 bases. The CDR3 has 18 amino acids. Germline CDR1 reads MNHNS; CDR2 reads SASEGT. With V trimmed by 3 bases and J by 0 bases, 13 bases remained unmatched. The CDR3 reads CASSESRDRPESSYEQYF. The CDR3 DNA sequence: TGTGCCAGCAGTGAGTCCCGGGACAGGCCAGAAAGCTCCTACGAGCAGTACTTC.

V and J are TRBV10-3 and TRBJ2-1; D is unresolved. Germline CDR1 reads ENHRY; CDR2 reads SYGVKD. The germline V and J ends were trimmed by 3 bases and 7 bases, with 10 bases remaining between them. The CDR3 consists of 13 residues. Here the CDR3 reads CAISDDLGNEQFF. Here the CDR3 DNA reads TGTGCCATCAGTGATGATCTAGGGAATGAGCAGTTCTTC.

The chain couples TRBV27 to TRBJ2-5; the D gene is possibly TRBD2 (6 bases). The germline V gene has CDR1 MNHEY and CDR2 SMNVEV (reference sequence). The CDR3 is made up of 12 amino acids. The ends were cut back, 3 bases at V and 13 bases at J, with 15 bases in the middle. The CDR3, as DNA: TGTGCCAGCAGTTTCCCGGAGGGAGAGCGGTACTTC. This gives the protein CASSFPEGERYF.

This chain links TRBV30 with TRBJ1-1, with D tentatively TRBD1 (5 bases). The CDR3 is 13 residues long. The V gene's germline CDR1 is GTSNPN and CDR2 SVGIG (reference sequence). Trimming took 0 bases from V and 1 from J, leaving 6 bases between them. The CDR3 protein is CAWSVGGNTEAFF. The CDR3 nucleotides read TGTGCCTGGAGTGTGGGGGGGAACACTGAAGCTTTCTTT. Full variable domain (rest looked up from reference TRBV30 and TRBJ1-1): SQTIHQWPATLVQPVGSPLSLECTVEGTSNPNLYWYRQAAGRGLQLLFYSVGIGQISSEVPQNLSASRPQDRQFILSSKKLLLSDSGFYLCAWSVGGNTEAFFGQGTRLTVV.

About this clonotype: A read error is possible here, since a much larger clone lies one base away. The CDR3 region has the DNA TGTGCCAGCAGCTTACTGGCCTACGAGCAGTTCTTC. Translation: CASSLLAYEQFF. The chain uses TRBV7-9 and TRBJ2-1; D ambiguous. The germline V gene encodes CDR1 SEHNR and CDR2 FQNEAQ (reference sequence). The CDR3 is made up of 12 amino acids. V was pared by 2 bases and J by 10 bases, with 9 bases between.

The chain is built from TRBV5-1 and TRBJ2-3; TRBD2 matches at 11 bases. Germline V CDR1 and CDR2: SGHRS, YFSETQ. The CDR3 consists of 14 residues. Losses at the gene ends were 7 bases for V and 5 bases for J; bases not matched to a gene: 6. This CDR3 is CASGGTSGLDTQYF. The DNA for the CDR3 is TGCGCCAGCGGCGGGACTAGCGGTTTAGATACGCAGTATTTT.

This clonotype was picked up many times. This chain uses TRBV29-1 with TRBJ2-5, with a weak D call TRBD1 (5 bases). V shed 6 bases and J shed 5 bases, with 13 bases lying between them. CDR1 SQVTM and CDR2 ANQGSEA come from the germline V gene. The CDR3 is made up of 12 amino acids. CDR3 loop: CSVEQGGETQYF. In nucleotides, the CDR3 is TGCAGCGTGGAGCAGGGTGGGGAGACCCAGTACTTC.

The chain uses TRBV13 and TRBJ2-3, with a tentative D call TRBD2 (5 bases). V gave up 5 bases and J gave up 6 bases, with 12 bases separating them. The CDR3 is made up of 13 amino acids. The germline gives CDR1 PRHDT, CDR2 FYEKMQ (reference sequence). The CDR3 coding sequence is TGTGCCAGCAGCCTGGGGAGTGAGGATACGCAGTATTTT. Encoded protein: CASSLGSEDTQYF.

V usage is TRBV5-1 and J usage is TRBJ1-1, with TRBD1 matching 9 bases. This CDR3 has 16 residues. Unmatched junction bases numbered 8, after V lost 2 bases and J lost 3 bases. Germline V gives CDR1 SGHRS, CDR2 YFSETQ. DNA of the CDR3: TGCGCCAGCAGCTTACTGACAGGGGGTATTCACACTGAAGCTTTCTTT. This codes for CASSLLTGGIHTEAFF.

This sequence joins TRBV21-1 and TRBJ2-7; no check of the table's D call, TRBD1, against the DNA was made. TRBV21-1 is designated a pseudogene. The CDR3 is 14 amino acids. The CDR3 region is CASSSGTAFYEQYF. The CDR3 nucleotides read TGTGCCAGCAGCAGCGGGACAGCGTTTTACGAGCAGTACTTC.

In its sample, this clonotype was seen a few times. The CDR3 nucleotides read TGCGCCAGCAGCTTGGTCCAGGGCGGGAGCACTGAAGCTTTCTTT. This translates into CASSLVQGGSTEAFF. V gene TRBV5-1 combines with J gene TRBJ1-1, with D possibly TRBD1 on 5 matching bases. The CDR3 length is 15 residues. The V gene lost 0 bases and the J gene lost 4 bases, with 13 bases spanning the gap. CDR1 and CDR2 from the germline V gene are SGHRS and YFSETQ.

The chain links TRBV7-8 to TRBJ2-3; the match to TRBD2 covers 14 bases. CDR1 SGHVS and CDR2 FQNEAQ come from the germline V gene. CDR3 length equals 16 residues. V was pared by 4 bases and J by 5 bases, with 5 bases of the junction left unmatched. CDR3 region: CASSSRLAGGGDTQYF. DNA for the CDR3: TGTGCCAGCAGCTCCCGACTAGCGGGGGGGGGAGATACGCAGTATTTT.

The chain links TRBV27 to TRBJ2-7; D is undetermined. Trimming left V 4 bases short and J 0 bases short, with 13 bases between. This CDR3 is built from 15 residues. Germline CDR1 and CDR2: MNHEY and SMNVEV (reference sequence). CDR3 nucleotide sequence: TGTGCCAGCAGTTCTCGCCCTATCAGCTCCTACGAGCAGTACTTC. This translates into CASSSRPISSYEQYF.

This clonotype was detected only a few times. The rearrangement joins TRBV28 to TRBJ2-6; TRBD1 agrees at 7 bases. The CDR3 sequence is 17 residues long. The junction had 8 bases not matched to a gene; V was cut back by 6 bases and J by 0 bases. Germline-derived CDR1 and CDR2 are MDHEN and SYDVKM. CDR3 region: CASSTGTAISGANVLTF. In nucleotides, the CDR3 is TGTGCCAGCAGCACCGGGACAGCTATCTCTGGGGCCAACGTCCTGACTTTC.

The rearrangement joins TRBV15 to TRBJ2-1; no reliable D call. This CDR3 contains 12 residues. The V gene's germline CDR1 is LNHNV and CDR2 YYDKDF (reference sequence). Trimming took 1 base from V and 7 from J, leaving 5 bases between them. CDR3: CATSRAENEQFF. The CDR3 DNA sequence: TGTGCCACCAGCAGAGCAGAAAATGAGCAGTTCTTC. Using reference TRBV15 and TRBJ2-1 for the parts outside the CDR3, the full variable domain is DAMVIQNPRYQVTQFGKPVTLSCSQTLNHNVMYWYQQKSSQAPKLLFHYYDKDFNNEADTPDNFQSRRPNTSFCFLDIRSPGLGDTAMYLCATSRAENEQFFGPGTRLTVL.

Details on this clonotype: A junction boundary mismatches the germline segment, possibly from a read error. The V gene is TRBV6-5, the J gene TRBJ2-7, with 12 bases fitting TRBD1. CDR3 length equals 14 residues. The germline CDR1 and CDR2 sequences are MNHEY and SVGAGI. The CDR3 sequence is CTSRGTGGDYEQYF. In DNA form, the CDR3 reads TGTACCAGCAGGGGGACAGGGGGCGACTACGAGCAGTACTTC.

The chain carries TRBV18 and TRBJ2-4, with no clear D. Per germline, CDR1 KGHSH and CDR2 LQKENI. The CDR3 length is 13 residues. The V and J ends lost 0 bases and 11 bases respectively, with 11 bases between them. CDR3 loop: CASSPPRPVVQYF. For the CDR3, the DNA is TGTGCCAGCTCACCACCGAGGCCGGTCGTTCAGTACTTC.

The chain recombines TRBV20-1 with TRBJ2-1, with D maybe TRBD1 (6 bases). The CDR3 has 16 amino acids. V lost 1 base to trimming and J lost 7 bases, with 20 bases between them. Germline V gene data show CDR1 as DFQATT and CDR2 as SNEGSKA (reference sequence). CDR3 coding DNA: TGCAGTGCTAGAGCCGGGACACAGGGTCGGCGTAATGAGCAGTTCTTC. Its translation is CSARAGTQGRRNEQFF.

This clonotype was seen only a few times. This rearrangement joins TRBV21-1 to TRBJ2-1; TRBD2 reflects the table's D call only, with no check against the DNA. TRBV21-1 is a listed pseudogene. The CDR3 spans 16 residues. CDR3 DNA: TGTGCCAGCAGACCCAAGCCAGCGGGAGGATACAATGAGCAGTTCTTC. Its translation is CASRPKPAGGYNEQFF.

V usage is TRBV5-1 and J usage is TRBJ2-1, with 10 nucleotides matching TRBD1. The J segment lost 6 bases and the V segment lost 6 bases, leaving 6 bases of the junction unmatched. The CDR3 extends over 14 amino acids. Germline-derived CDR1 and CDR2 are SGHRS and YFSETQ. The CDR3 spells CASNTGQGFNEQFF. DNA of the CDR3: TGCGCCAGCAACACGGGACAGGGGTTCAATGAGCAGTTCTTC.

The chain recombines TRBV21-1 with TRBJ2-7. TRBV21-1 represents a pseudogene. The CDR3 spans 15 residues. The DNA of the CDR3 is TGTGCCAGCAGCAAAGGTCGGGTCAGGTCCTACGAGCAGTACTTC. Its translation is CASSKGRVRSYEQYF.